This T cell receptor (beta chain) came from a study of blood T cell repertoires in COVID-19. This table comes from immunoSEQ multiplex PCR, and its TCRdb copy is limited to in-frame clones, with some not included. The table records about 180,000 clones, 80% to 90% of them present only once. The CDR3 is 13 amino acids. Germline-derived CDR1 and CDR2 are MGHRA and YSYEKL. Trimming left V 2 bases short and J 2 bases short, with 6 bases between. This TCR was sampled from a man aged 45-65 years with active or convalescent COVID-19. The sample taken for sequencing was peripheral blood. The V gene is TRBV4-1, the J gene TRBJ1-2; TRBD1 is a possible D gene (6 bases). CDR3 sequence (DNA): TGCGCCAGCAGCCAACAGGGGAACTATGGCTACACCTTC. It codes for CASSQQGNYGYTF.